The 3 T cell receptor beta chains below all came from one sample that was sequenced in a study of cytomegalovirus exposure and HLA in healthy donors. Assay: immunoSEQ multiplex PCR; the TCRdb copy retains only in-frame clones and omits some. This table has around 150,000 clones, 85% to 90% appearing once. The sample taken for sequencing was PBMCs. Receptor source: a man younger than 35 in good health and CMV-seropositive.

The chain recombines TRBV28 with TRBJ2-1, with TRBD2 matching 8 bases. Trimming removed 1 base from V and 2 bases from J; junction bases left unmatched: 1. CDR3 length equals 15 residues. Germline lookup yields CDR1 MDHEN and CDR2 SYDVKM. The CDR3 region is CASSLFGRAYNEQFF. The CDR3 DNA reads as TGTGCCAGCAGTTTATTCGGGAGGGCCTACAATGAGCAGTTCTTC.

The gene calls are TRBV27 and TRBJ2-3; TRBD2 matches 9 bases. The V gene end was trimmed by 2 bases and the J gene end by 4 bases; junction bases not matched to a gene: 7. CDR1 MNHEY and CDR2 SMNVEV come from the germline V gene (reference sequence). The CDR3 covers 16 residues. CDR3 nucleotides: TGTGCCAGCAGTTTAACGGCGGGAGGGCCCTCAGATACGCAGTATTTT. Its translation: CASSLTAGGPSDTQYF.

This sequence joins TRBV7-9 and TRBJ2-1; 7 positions agree with TRBD1. Germline trimming cut 0 bases from V and 8 bases from J; bases unmatched to any gene: 4. The CDR3 length is 14 residues. Germline lookup yields CDR1 SEHNR and CDR2 FQNEAQ (reference sequence). CDR3 loop: CASSLATGDHEQFF. In nucleotides, the CDR3 is TGTGCCAGCAGCTTAGCTACAGGGGACCATGAGCAGTTCTTC.